In this sample, the clone carrying this T cell receptor (beta chain) turned up a few times. The data originate from a study of T-cell reconstitution after alpha-beta-depleted transplantation in children. The V gene end was trimmed by 7 bases and the J gene end by 5 bases; junction bases not matched to a gene: 14. Germline assignment: CDR1 SQVTM and CDR2 ANQGSEA. The CDR3 runs 15 residues. TCRbeta library construction was performed incorporating unique molecular identifiers. TCRdb called the PCR reads again in MiXCR, with one record for every CDR3 protein. The sample yields around 800,000 distinct CDR3 sequences, roughly 15% seen once.

This chain uses TRBV29-1 with TRBJ2-1; 7 bases are a match to TRBD2. The TCR sequence derives from a male patient younger than 18 who had a stem cell transplant for acute lymphoblastic leukemia, so the T cells may come from the graft donor. The source material was PBMCs, mostly from graft donor cells, sampled 360 days after TCRalphabeta/CD19-depleted stem cell transplant. CDR3 DNA: TGCAGCGCCTTGAAGGCACGGCGGGAGAACAATGAGCAGTTCTTC. Protein: CSALKARRENNEQFF.